This entry lists 23 T cell receptor beta chains sequenced from one sample in a study of blood T cell repertoires in COVID-19. Measured with immunoSEQ multiplex PCR; TCRdb has only the in-frame clones, and not every one. There are roughly 280,000 clones in the sample; about 91% occur only once, and roughly 2.8% lies in the top ten. Input material: PBMCs or T cells enriched from blood (not recorded which). These receptor sequences come from a man aged 40-49 years who had been exposed to COVID-19.

CDR3 in amino acids: CASSFTDRTYSNQPQHF. The CDR3 bases are TGTGCCAGCAGTTTCACGGACAGGACTTATAGCAATCAGCCCCAGCATTTT. The J gene is TRBJ1-5, the V gene TRBV27, with 7 bases aligning to TRBD1. The germline CDR1 and CDR2 sequences are MNHEY and SMNVEV (reference sequence). J lost 0 bases, V lost 3 bases, and 8 bases had no gene match. This CDR3 is built from 17 residues.

The J gene is TRBJ1-2, the V gene TRBV29-1; D unclear. Germline V gene data show CDR1 as SQVTM and CDR2 as ANQGSEA. CDR3 length: 14 residues. Between the trimmed V and J ends, which lost 5 bases and 0 bases, there was a span of 13 bases. The CDR3 nucleotides are TGCAGCGTTCTTCCAGACACCTCTAACTATGGCTACACCTTC. It codes for CSVLPDTSNYGYTF.

The CDR3 DNA reads TGTGCCAGCAGCCGACCGGGACAGGGTCCCTTAGAGCAGTACTTC. It specifies CASSRPGQGPLEQYF. The chain recombines TRBV14 with TRBJ2-7; 9 bases fit TRBD1. The germline gives CDR1 SGHDN, CDR2 FVKESK. The CDR3 sequence is 15 residues long. With V trimmed by 4 bases and J by 7 bases, 11 bases remained unmatched.

The genes are TRBV5-1 and TRBJ2-1; the D gene is possibly TRBD2 (6 bases). Between the trimmed V and J ends, which lost 0 bases and 4 bases, there was a span of 14 bases. The CDR3 contains 16 residues. Germline loops: CDR1 SGHRS, CDR2 YFSETQ. The CDR3 sequence: CASSLGVGRGYNEQFF. CDR3 nucleotides: TGCGCCAGCAGCTTGGGGGTCGGGAGAGGGTACAATGAGCAGTTCTTC.

The chain employs TRBV30 and TRBJ1-2; 9 positions match TRBD1. The CDR3 is made up of 14 amino acids. V dropped 3 bases and J dropped 3; count of bases not matched to a gene: 5. Germline CDR1 reads GTSNPN; CDR2 reads SVGIG (reference sequence). The CDR3, as DNA: TGTGCCTGGAGGAAGACAGGGGGATACTATGGCTACACCTTC. Translation: CAWRKTGGYYGYTF. The full variable domain, rest sourced from reference TRBV30 and TRBJ1-2, is SQTIHQWPATLVQPVGSPLSLECTVEGTSNPNLYWYRQAAGRGLQLLFYSVGIGQISSEVPQNLSASRPQDRQFILSSKKLLLSDSGFYLCAWRKTGGYYGYTFGSGTRLTVV.

The chain carries TRBV14 and TRBJ1-4; D call uncertain. The CDR3 runs to 15 residues. V lost 0 bases, J lost 10 bases, and 15 bases lay in between. The germline CDR1 and CDR2 sequences are SGHDN and FVKESK. CDR3 in amino acids: CASSQDSGTALKLFF. CDR3 DNA: TGTGCCAGCAGCCAAGATTCAGGAACGGCGTTAAAACTGTTTTTT.

The chain has TRBV14 and TRBJ1-4, with D uncertain. This CDR3 contains 13 residues. Germline assignment: CDR1 SGHDN and CDR2 FVKESK. Trimming cost V 1 base and J 10 bases, with 10 bases left between them. CDR3 amino acids: CASSQGEGGKLFF. The CDR3 bases are TGTGCCAGCAGCCAAGGGGAGGGTGGAAAACTGTTTTTT.

Regarding this clone: The junction differs from germline at one of its ends, possibly a read error. The chain joins TRBV28 to TRBJ2-1; 7 bases fit TRBD2. The CDR3 is made up of 12 amino acids. Germline lookup yields CDR1 MDHEN and CDR2 SYDVKM. The CDR3 here is CASSLLGAGCVF. The CDR3 bases are TGTGCCAGCAGTTTGCTGGGAGCGGGATGTGTCTTC.

A remark on this clone: The junction shows a germline mismatch at one end, possibly a read error. This chain connects TRBV2 to TRBJ2-3; TRBD1 aligns across 10 bases. Germline-derived CDR1 and CDR2 are SNHLY and FYNNEI. The CDR3 sequence is 14 residues long. The CDR3 protein is CASREDRGQDTQYF. CDR3 sequence (DNA): TGTGCCAGCAGGGAAGACAGGGGGCAAGATACGCAGTATTTT.

This chain links TRBV5-1 with TRBJ2-1; TRBD2 aligns across 7 bases. This CDR3 is 11 amino acids long. Germline V gene lookup returns CDR1 SGHRS and CDR2 YFSETQ. V lost 5 bases to trimming and J lost 9 bases; unmatched junction nucleotides: 2. CDR3 nucleotide sequence: TGCGCCAGCAGGACTAGCAGTGAGCAGTTCTTC. Translated: CASRTSSEQFF.

The gene calls are TRBV5-6 and TRBJ2-7; 7 bases map to TRBD2. The V gene's germline CDR1 is SGHDT and CDR2 YYEEEE. The CDR3 runs to 14 residues. Trimming took 3 bases from V and 3 from J; bases not matched to a gene: 6. CDR3 in amino acids: CASSSLAMGYEQYF. The CDR3 nucleotides are TGTGCCAGCAGCTCACTAGCGATGGGCTACGAGCAGTACTTC.

J is TRBJ2-1 and V is TRBV25-1; D is perhaps TRBD1 (5 bases). The ends were cut back, 6 bases at V and 0 bases at J, with 9 bases in the middle. Germline-derived CDR1 and CDR2 are MGHDK and SYGVNS. The CDR3 is 14 residues long. CDR3 residues: CASRGQSSYNEQFF. The CDR3, as DNA: TGTGCCAGCAGGGGGCAGAGCTCCTACAATGAGCAGTTCTTC.

The rearrangement links TRBV7-9 to TRBJ1-4, with no clear D. Germline lookup yields CDR1 SEHNR and CDR2 FQNEAQ (reference sequence). V lost 7 bases, J lost 4 bases, and 7 bases lay in between. This CDR3 region has 12 residues. The CDR3 coding sequence is TGTGCCAGCACTCGGGTTAATGAAAAACTGTTTTTT. This codes for CASTRVNEKLFF.

The rearrangement joins TRBV28 to TRBJ1-1; TRBD1 matches 7 bases. CDR3 length equals 14 residues. The J segment lost 1 base and the V segment lost 7 bases, leaving 6 bases of the junction unmatched. Per the germline V gene, CDR1 is MDHEN and CDR2 is SYDVKM. CDR3: CASTQGDKNTEAFF. In nucleotides, the CDR3 is TGTGCCAGCACTCAGGGGGATAAGAACACTGAAGCTTTCTTT.

The genes are TRBV7-3 and TRBJ2-5, with 12 bases lining up with TRBD2. V was pared by 2 bases and J by 5 bases, with 24 bases of the junction left unmatched. Germline CDR1 is SGHTA and CDR2 is FQGTGA. The CDR3 has 22 amino acids. The CDR3 loop is CASSLLSRVVAELAGGRETQYF. The CDR3 coding sequence is TGTGCCAGCAGCTTACTGTCGAGGGTTGTAGCCGAACTAGCGGGAGGACGGGAGACCCAGTACTTC.

CDR3 protein: CASSQRGLVQGAIVAYEQYF. CDR3 coding DNA: TGTGCCAGCAGCCAAAGAGGGTTAGTACAGGGGGCCATTGTTGCCTACGAGCAGTACTTC. The chain is built from TRBV3-1 (or the pseudogene TRBV3-2) and TRBJ2-7, with 9 bases fitting TRBD1. Germline assignment: CDR1 LGHDT and CDR2 YNNKEL (reference sequence). The V and J ends lost 2 bases and 2 bases, in that order; junction bases with no gene match: 19. The CDR3 length is 20 residues.

J is TRBJ2-3 and V is TRBV19; TRBD1 matches at 11 bases. Germline V CDR1 and CDR2: LNHDA, SQIVND (reference sequence). Losses at the gene ends were 4 bases for V and 6 bases for J; bases not matched to a gene: 12. This CDR3 region has 17 residues. This chain's CDR3 is CASSRMRDRGSLDTQYF. In DNA form, the CDR3 reads TGTGCCAGTAGTAGGATGAGGGACAGGGGGAGTTTGGATACGCAGTATTTT.

The chain is built from TRBV18 and TRBJ2-1; tentative D call: TRBD2 (6 bases). The CDR3 runs to 16 residues. Between the trimmed V and J ends, which lost 6 bases and 3 bases, there was a span of 18 bases. The germline gives CDR1 KGHSH, CDR2 LQKENI. The CDR3 spells CASSPPGDLNYNEQFF. CDR3 DNA: TGTGCCAGCTCCCCCCCCGGGGACTTAAACTACAATGAGCAGTTCTTC.

J is TRBJ2-7 and V is TRBV28, with 10 bases that match TRBD1. This CDR3 is 15 amino acids long. V was pared by 6 bases and J by 4 bases, with 9 bases of the junction left unmatched. Germline values: CDR1 MDHEN, CDR2 SYDVKM. The CDR3 region is CASSPPGQGRYEQYF. In DNA, the CDR3 is TGTGCCAGCAGCCCTCCGGGACAGGGGAGATACGAGCAGTACTTC.

This chain uses TRBV30 with TRBJ1-5; 7 bases are a match to TRBD1. V shed 5 bases, J shed 0 bases, and the junction held 7 bases outside the gene matches. There are 15 residues in the CDR3. Germline CDR1 and CDR2: GTSNPN and SVGIG (reference sequence). The CDR3 sequence is CAWGPGTVSNQPQHF. The CDR3 DNA sequence: TGTGCCTGGGGCCCCGGGACAGTTAGCAATCAGCCCCAGCATTTT. The full variable domain, rest sourced from reference TRBV30 and TRBJ1-5, is SQTIHQWPATLVQPVGSPLSLECTVEGTSNPNLYWYRQAAGRGLQLLFYSVGIGQISSEVPQNLSASRPQDRQFILSSKKLLLSDSGFYLCAWGPGTVSNQPQHFGDGTRLSIL.

The V and J genes are TRBV2 and TRBJ2-7; 9 bases are a match to TRBD1. Germline CDR1 and CDR2: SNHLY and FYNNEI. CDR3 length: 13 amino acids. Trimming at V came to 11 bases and at J to 5 bases, leaving 10 bases not matched to a gene. CDR3 bases: TGTGCCGGGGGGACAGGGTATGTCGACGAGCAGTACTTC. Translating gives CAGGTGYVDEQYF.

The J gene is TRBJ2-5, the V gene TRBV28, with 10 bases fitting TRBD1. The J segment lost 5 bases and the V segment lost 5 bases, leaving 8 bases of the junction unmatched. From germline, CDR1 is MDHEN and CDR2 SYDVKM. The CDR3 loop spans 15 amino acids. The CDR3 DNA is TGTGCCAGCAGTCCATCCGGGACAGGGGTTGAGACCCAGTACTTC. Encoded protein: CASSPSGTGVETQYF.

This chain uses TRBV28 with TRBJ1-2; the D is unclear. The CDR3 contains 14 residues. The V gene lost 3 bases and the J gene lost 4 bases, with 12 bases spanning the gap. Germline V gene lookup returns CDR1 MDHEN and CDR2 SYDVKM. The CDR3: CASSFGHSSYGYTF. The CDR3 bases are TGTGCCAGCAGTTTCGGTCATTCGAGCTATGGCTACACCTTC.